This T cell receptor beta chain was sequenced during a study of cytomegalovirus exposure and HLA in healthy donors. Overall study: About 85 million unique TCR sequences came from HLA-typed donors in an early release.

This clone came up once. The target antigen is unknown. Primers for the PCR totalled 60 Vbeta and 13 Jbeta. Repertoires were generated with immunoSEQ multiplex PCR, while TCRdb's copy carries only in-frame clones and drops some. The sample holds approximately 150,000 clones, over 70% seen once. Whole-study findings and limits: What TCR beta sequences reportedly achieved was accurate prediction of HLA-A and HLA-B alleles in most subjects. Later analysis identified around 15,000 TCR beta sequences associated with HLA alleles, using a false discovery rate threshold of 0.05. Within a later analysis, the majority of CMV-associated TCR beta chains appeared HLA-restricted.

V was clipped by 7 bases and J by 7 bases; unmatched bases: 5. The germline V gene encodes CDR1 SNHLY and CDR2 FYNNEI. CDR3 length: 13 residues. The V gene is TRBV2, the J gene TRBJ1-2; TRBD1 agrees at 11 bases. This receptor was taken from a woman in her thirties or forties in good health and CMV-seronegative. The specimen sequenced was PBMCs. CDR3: CASKGQGVGGYTF. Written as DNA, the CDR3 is TGTGCCAGCAAGGGACAGGGGGTTGGTGGCTACACCTTC. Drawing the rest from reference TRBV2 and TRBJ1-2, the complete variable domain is EPEVTQTPSHQVTQMGQEVILRCVPISNHLYFYWYRQILGQKVEFLVSFYNNEISEKSEIFDDQFSVERPDGSNFTLKIRSTKLEDSAMYFCASKGQGVGGYTFGSGTRLTVV.